This record concerns one T cell receptor beta chain sequence. CDR1 is SGHTA, CDR2 FQGNSA, per germline. V gave up 4 bases and J gave up 2 bases, with 9 bases separating them. This CDR3 has 14 residues. The entry originates in a study of patients and donors after allogeneic stem cell transplantation. From the RT-PCR reads, TCRdb called clonotypes with MiXCR, one entry per CDR3 protein. The table shows around 150,000 distinct CDR3 sequences, with approximately 30% occurring only once. V usage is TRBV7-2 and J usage is TRBJ1-5; a weak D match, TRBD1 (6 bases). This TCR derives from a human donor who was either an allogeneic HSCT recipient or a stem cell or donor lymphocyte infusion donor (not recorded which). It is not recorded whose cells these are; they may come from a transplant donor. Sequencing was performed on blood, either unsorted or a sorted T cell fraction (not recorded which). This CDR3 is CASSYRQGNQPQHF. In DNA, the CDR3 is TGTGCCAGCAGCTATAGACAGGGCAATCAGCCCCAGCATTTT.